This entry features one T cell receptor beta chain sequence. In each PCR, synthetic TCR analog templates were spiked in. Clones were sequenced by immunoSEQ multiplex PCR, and TCRdb holds only the in-frame ones, with some missing. The data show 80,000 to 100,000 clones, 82% seen once. This record comes from a study of PD-L1 blockade in urothelial cancer. Turning to the study itself: Chemotherapy regimens numbering 0 to 3 had been given to patients. At 3 weeks after treatment start (second dose) and again at 6 weeks, blood was analyzed. A median of about 140,000 T cells was found in the blood samples.

The CDR3 loop spans 15 amino acids. V dropped 0 bases and J dropped 1; count of bases not matched to a gene: 3. CDR1 KGHSH and CDR2 LQKENI come from the germline V gene. The clonotype originates from a man between 65 and 85 years old with urothelial cancer. Sequencing used PBMCs, obtained around atezolizumab (anti-PD-L1) treatment. This rearrangement joins TRBV18 to TRBJ2-7; TRBD1 aligns across 7 bases. The CDR3 spells CASSPPLTGSYEQYF. CDR3 bases: TGTGCCAGCTCACCACCTTTGACAGGGTCCTACGAGCAGTACTTC.